This TCR beta chain was retrieved from a study of cytotoxic CD8 clonotypes in ibrutinib-treated CLL. Overall study: Patients: roughly ten relapsed/refractory, approximately 16 treatment-naive, about 18 IGHV unmutated.

Frozen-stored PBMCs produced about 2 micrograms of genomic DNA for TCR beta libraries. The method was immunoSEQ multiplex PCR; TCRdb's version includes in-frame clones alone and lacks a portion of them. The sample consists of hundreds of thousands of clones, roughly three quarters of them appearing once. The study, taken as a whole, reports: Clonality at baseline surpassed age-matched healthy donors and tracked circulating CD8+ T-cell counts. Sustained-remission patients were sampled at different times than progressing patients were.

This CDR3 region has 15 residues. Trimming cost V 8 bases and J 0 bases, with 16 bases left between them. Germline CDR1 is LGHNA and CDR2 is YSLEER. A note on this clone: Its antigen is unknown.

V is TRBV4-3 and J is TRBJ1-1, with D possibly TRBD1 on 5 matching bases. The receptor was isolated from a human donor with chronic lymphocytic leukemia. The sequenced sample was PBMCs, obtained after 12 months of ibrutinib treatment. As DNA, the CDR3 is TGCGCCAGCCGGTCGGGGGGGGGATTGAACACTGAAGCTTTCTTT. Translating it yields CASRSGGGLNTEAFF.